This entry concerns a single TCR beta chain. This CDR3 is 11 amino acids long. The V and J ends lost 3 bases and 8 bases respectively, with 10 bases between them. Germline CDR1 SQVTM, CDR2 ANQGSEA. The sample comes from a study of control samples from healthy donors and cancer patients. The table came from immunoSEQ multiplex PCR; TCRdb's copy has only in-frame clones and leaves some out. The table includes 150,000 to 160,000 clones, roughly 94% detected once. Sequenced sample: blood. The sequence came from a middle-aged man in good health. The V and J genes are TRBV29-1 and TRBJ1-2; weak D call: TRBD1 (5 bases). The CDR3 bases are TGCAGCGTTGATCCCAGGGAAGGCTACACCTTC. This translates into CSVDPREGYTF.